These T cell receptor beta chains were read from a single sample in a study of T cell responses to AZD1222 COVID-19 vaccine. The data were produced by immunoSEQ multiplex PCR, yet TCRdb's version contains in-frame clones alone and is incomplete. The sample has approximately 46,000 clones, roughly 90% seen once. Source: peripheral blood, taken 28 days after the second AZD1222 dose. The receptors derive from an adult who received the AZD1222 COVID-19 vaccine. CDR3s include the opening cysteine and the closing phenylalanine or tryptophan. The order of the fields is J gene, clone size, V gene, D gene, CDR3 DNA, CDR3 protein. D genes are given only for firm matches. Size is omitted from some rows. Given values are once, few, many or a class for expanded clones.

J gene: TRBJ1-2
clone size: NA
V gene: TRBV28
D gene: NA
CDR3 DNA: TGTGCCAGCAGATTCGGGACACCTCGAGGGAGTAACTATGGCTACACCTTC
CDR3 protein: CASRFGTPRGSNYGYTF

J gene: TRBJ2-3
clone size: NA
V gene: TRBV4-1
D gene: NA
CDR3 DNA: TGCGCCAGCAGCCAACTTGGGAGCGCAGATACGCGGTATTTT
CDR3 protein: CASSQLGSADTRYF

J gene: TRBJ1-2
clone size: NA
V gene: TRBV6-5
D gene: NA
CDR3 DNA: TGTGCCAGCAGACCAACAGGGTTCAGTGGCTACACCTTC
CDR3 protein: CASRPTGFSGYTF

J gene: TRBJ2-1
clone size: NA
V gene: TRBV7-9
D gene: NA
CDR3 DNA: TGTGCCAGCAGCACAGGGGGGAGGGATGAGCAGTTCTTC
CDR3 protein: CASSTGGRDEQFF

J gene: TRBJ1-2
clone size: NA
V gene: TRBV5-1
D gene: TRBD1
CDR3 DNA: TGCGCCAGCAGTCGAACCCCCTCGGACAGGGGAGAAATTGTCACCTTC
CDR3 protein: CASSRTPSDRGEIVTF

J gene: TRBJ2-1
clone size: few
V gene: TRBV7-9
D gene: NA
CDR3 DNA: TGTGCCAGCAGCCCAAGGGGCCGAGGTCTCAATGAGCAGTTCTTC
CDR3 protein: CASSPRGRGLNEQFF

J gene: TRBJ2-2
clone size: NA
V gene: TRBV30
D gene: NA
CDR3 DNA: TGTGCCTGGAGTTCCCCGGGACTTGGTAACACCGGGGAGCTGTTTTTT
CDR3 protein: CAWSSPGLGNTGELFF

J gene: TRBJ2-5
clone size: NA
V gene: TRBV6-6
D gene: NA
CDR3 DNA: TGTGCCAGCAGTTACTCAACAGGGCAGGAGACCCAGTACTTC
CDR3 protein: CASSYSTGQETQYF

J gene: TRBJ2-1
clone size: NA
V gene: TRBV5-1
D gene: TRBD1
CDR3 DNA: TGCGCCAGCAGGCCGGGACAGGGGAACAATGAGCAGTTCTTC
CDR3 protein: CASRPGQGNNEQFF

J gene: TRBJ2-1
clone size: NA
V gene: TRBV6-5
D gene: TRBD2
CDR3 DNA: TGTGCCAGCAGTTCACGACTAGCGGGAGTAGAGCAGTTCTTC
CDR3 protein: CASSSRLAGVEQFF

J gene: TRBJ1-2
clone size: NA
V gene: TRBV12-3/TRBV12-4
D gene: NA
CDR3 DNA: TGTGCCAGCAGGCCCACAACCCAATATGGCTACACCTTC
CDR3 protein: CASRPTTQYGYTF

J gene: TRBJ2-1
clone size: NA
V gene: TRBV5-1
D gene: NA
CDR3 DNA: TGCGCCAGCACTGATGGGGGCTCCTACAATGAGCAGTTCTTC
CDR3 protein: CASTDGGSYNEQFF